This T cell receptor (beta chain) was obtained from a study of technical replicates of blood from a few donors. Germline CDR1 and CDR2: SGHDN and FVKESK. This CDR3 comprises 16 residues. J was trimmed by 2 bases and V by 5 bases; bases with no gene match: 11. Produced via immunoSEQ multiplex PCR; TCRdb's table is partial and in-frame only. The sample lists around 93,000 clones, about 94% seen once, with around 0.33% in the top ten. V and J are TRBV14 and TRBJ2-7; 8 nucleotides align to TRBD1. The clonotype originates from a human donor in good health. The specimen was T cells isolated from PBMCs. The CDR3 sequence is CASSTDRELATYEQYF. The CDR3 coding sequence is TGTGCCAGCAGCACGGACAGGGAACTCGCCACCTACGAGCAGTACTTC.